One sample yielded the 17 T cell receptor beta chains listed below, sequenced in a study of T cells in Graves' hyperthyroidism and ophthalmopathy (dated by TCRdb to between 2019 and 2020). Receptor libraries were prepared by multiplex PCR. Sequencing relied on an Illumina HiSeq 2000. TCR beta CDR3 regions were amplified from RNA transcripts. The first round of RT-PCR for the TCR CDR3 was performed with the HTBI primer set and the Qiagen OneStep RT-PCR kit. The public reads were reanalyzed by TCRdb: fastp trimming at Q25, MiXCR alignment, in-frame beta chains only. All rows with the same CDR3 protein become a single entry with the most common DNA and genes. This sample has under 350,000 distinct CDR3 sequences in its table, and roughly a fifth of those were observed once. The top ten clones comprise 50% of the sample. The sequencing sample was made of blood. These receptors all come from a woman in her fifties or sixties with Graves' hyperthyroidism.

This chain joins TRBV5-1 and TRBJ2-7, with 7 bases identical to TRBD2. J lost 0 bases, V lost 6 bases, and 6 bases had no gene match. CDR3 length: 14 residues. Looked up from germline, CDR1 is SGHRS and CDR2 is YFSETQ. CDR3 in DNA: TGCGCCAGCAAGACTAGCCTCACCTCCTACGAGCAGTACTTC. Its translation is CASKTSLTSYEQYF.

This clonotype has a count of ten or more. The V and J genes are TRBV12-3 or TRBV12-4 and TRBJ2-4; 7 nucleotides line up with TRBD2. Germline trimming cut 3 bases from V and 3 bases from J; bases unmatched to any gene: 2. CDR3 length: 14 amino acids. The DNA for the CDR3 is TGTGCCAGCAGTTTGGGAGGGAACAAAAACATTCAGTACTTC. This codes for CASSLGGNKNIQYF.

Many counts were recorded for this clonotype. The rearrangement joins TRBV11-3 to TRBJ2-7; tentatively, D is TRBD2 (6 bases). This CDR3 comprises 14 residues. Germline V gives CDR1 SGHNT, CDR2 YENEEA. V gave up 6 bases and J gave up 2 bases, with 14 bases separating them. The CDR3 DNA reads TGTGCCAGCAGTAGACGGGGGAATCCCTACGAGCAGTACTTC. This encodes CASSRRGNPYEQYF.

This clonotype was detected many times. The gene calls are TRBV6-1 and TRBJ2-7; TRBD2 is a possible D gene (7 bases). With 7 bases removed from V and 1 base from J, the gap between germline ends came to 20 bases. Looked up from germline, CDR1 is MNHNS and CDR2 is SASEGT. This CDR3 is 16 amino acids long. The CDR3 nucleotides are TGTGCCAGCAAGGAAAAGGGGGGGACTACATCCTACGAGCAGTACTTC. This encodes CASKEKGGTTSYEQYF.

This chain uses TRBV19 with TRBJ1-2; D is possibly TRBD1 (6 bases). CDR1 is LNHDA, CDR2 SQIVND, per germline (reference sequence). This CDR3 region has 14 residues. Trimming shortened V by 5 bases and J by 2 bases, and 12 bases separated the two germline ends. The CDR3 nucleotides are TGTGCCAGTAGTGTCGCCGGGACAAACTATGGCTACACCTTC. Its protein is CASSVAGTNYGYTF.

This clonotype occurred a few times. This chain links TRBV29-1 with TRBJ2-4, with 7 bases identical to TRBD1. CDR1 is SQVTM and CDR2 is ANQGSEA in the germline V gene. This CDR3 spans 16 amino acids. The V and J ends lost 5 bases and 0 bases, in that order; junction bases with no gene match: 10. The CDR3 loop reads CSVQDRRQLAKNIQYF. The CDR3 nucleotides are TGCAGCGTTCAGGACAGGAGACAACTAGCCAAAAACATTCAGTACTTC.

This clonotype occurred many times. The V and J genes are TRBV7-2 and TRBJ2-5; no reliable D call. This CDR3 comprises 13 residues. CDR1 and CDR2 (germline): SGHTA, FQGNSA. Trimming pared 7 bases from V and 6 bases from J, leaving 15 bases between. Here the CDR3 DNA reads TGTGCCAGCACCCTGTCCCAAAGGAAGACCCAGTACTTC. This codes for CASTLSQRKTQYF.

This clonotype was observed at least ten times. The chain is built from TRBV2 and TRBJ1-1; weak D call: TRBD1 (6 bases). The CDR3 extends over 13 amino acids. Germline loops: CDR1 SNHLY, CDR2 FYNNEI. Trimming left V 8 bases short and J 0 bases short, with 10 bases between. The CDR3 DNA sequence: TGTGCCAGCCGGACAGCTATGAACACTGAAGCTTTCTTT. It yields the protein CASRTAMNTEAFF.

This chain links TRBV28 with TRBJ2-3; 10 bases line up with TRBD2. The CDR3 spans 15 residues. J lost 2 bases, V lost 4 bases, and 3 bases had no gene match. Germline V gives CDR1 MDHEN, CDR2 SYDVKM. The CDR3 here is CASSSSGGFTDTQYF. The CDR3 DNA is TGTGCCAGCAGTTCTAGCGGGGGTTTCACAGATACGCAGTATTTT.

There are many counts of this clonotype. Here the CDR3 reads CASSVATGWGQETQYF. The DNA of the CDR3 is TGTGCCAGCAGCGTAGCTACAGGTTGGGGGCAAGAGACCCAGTACTTC. The chain uses TRBV9 and TRBJ2-5; D tentatively fits TRBD1 or TRBD2 (5 bases each). The CDR3 has 16 amino acids. The V gene lost 0 bases and the J gene lost 2 bases, with 14 bases spanning the gap. CDR1 and CDR2 (germline): SGDLS, YYNGEE.

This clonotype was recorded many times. The CDR3 region is CASILVGWVGSSGANVLTF. The DNA of the CDR3 is TGTGCCAGCATACTCGTGGGTTGGGTAGGAAGCTCTGGGGCCAACGTCCTGACTTTC. The V and J genes are TRBV2 and TRBJ2-6; D gene unclear. With 7 bases removed from V and 0 bases from J, the gap between germline ends came to 22 bases. Per the germline V gene, CDR1 is SNHLY and CDR2 is FYNNEI. The CDR3 covers 19 residues.

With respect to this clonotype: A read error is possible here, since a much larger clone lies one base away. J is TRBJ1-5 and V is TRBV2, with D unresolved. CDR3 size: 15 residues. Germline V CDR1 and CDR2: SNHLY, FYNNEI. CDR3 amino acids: CASTEFKDSNQPQRF. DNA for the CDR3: TGTGCCAGCACGGAATTTAAGGATAGCAATCAGCCCCAGCGTTTT.

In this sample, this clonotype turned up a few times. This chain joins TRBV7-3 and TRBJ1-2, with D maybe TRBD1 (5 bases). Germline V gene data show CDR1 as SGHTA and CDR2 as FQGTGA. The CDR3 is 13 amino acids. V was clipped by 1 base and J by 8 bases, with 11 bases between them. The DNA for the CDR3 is TGTGCCAGCAGCTTAAGCCAGGGAAGAGGCTACACCTTC. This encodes CASSLSQGRGYTF.

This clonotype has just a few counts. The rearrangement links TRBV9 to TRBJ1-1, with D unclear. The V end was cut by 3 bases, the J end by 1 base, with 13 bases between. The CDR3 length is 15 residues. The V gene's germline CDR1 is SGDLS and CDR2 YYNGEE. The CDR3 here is CASSALGAWNTEAFF. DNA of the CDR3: TGTGCCAGCAGCGCCCTAGGAGCCTGGAACACTGAAGCTTTCTTT.

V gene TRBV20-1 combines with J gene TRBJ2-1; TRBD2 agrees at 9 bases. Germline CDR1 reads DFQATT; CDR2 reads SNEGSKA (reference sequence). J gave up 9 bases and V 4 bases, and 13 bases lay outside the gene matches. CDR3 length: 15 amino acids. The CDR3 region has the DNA TGCAGTGCTAAGACTCTTCGGACTAGCGTGACTGAGCAGTTCTTC. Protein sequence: CSAKTLRTSVTEQFF.

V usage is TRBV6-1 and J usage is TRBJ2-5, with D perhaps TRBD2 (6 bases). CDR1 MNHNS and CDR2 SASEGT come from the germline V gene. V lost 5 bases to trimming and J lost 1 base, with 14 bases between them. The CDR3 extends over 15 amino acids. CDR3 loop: CASSPYGTPQETQYF. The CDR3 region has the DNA TGTGCCAGCAGTCCCTATGGGACTCCCCAAGAGACCCAGTACTTC.

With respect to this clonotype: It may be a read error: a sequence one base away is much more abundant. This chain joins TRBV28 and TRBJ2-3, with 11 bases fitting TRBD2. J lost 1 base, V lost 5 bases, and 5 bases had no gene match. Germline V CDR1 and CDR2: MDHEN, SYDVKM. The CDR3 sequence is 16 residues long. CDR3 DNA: TGTGCCAGCAGTACCCCGGGACTAGCGGGCACAGATACGCAGTATTTT. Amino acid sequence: CASSTPGLAGTDTQYF. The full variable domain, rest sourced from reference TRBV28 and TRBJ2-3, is DVKVTQSSRYLVKRTGEKVFLECVQDMDHENMFWYRQDPGLGLRLIYFSYDVKMKEKGDIPEGYSVSREKKERFSLILESASTNQTSMYLCASSTPGLAGTDTQYFGPGTRLTVL.